The source of this TCR beta chain is a study of radiotherapy plus CTLA-4 blockade in lung cancer. Study information: Objective responses arose in 15% to 20% of patients, and 25% to 40% experienced disease control.

TCRdb's copy holds only in-frame clones and misses some; the assay was immunoSEQ multiplex PCR. The sample contains 34,000 or so clones, 60% to 85% of which appear only once. General observations from the study: Together with interferon-beta, which increased in serum after radiation, early dynamic changes in blood T cell clones were reportedly the best predictors of response. Expansion of tumor-derived TCR clones was observed in blood after radiotherapy plus ipilimumab.

As concerns this clone: Its antigen is still unknown.

The source of this sequence is a human donor with non-small cell lung cancer that progressed on radiotherapy plus ipilimumab. This specimen consisted of peripheral blood, obtained from a patient treated with radiotherapy plus ipilimumab.

CDR3 DNA: TGTGCCAGTAGTACCCAGACAGGGACGATACCCGTTTATGGCTACACCTTC. This encodes CASSTQTGTIPVYGYTF. This chain links TRBV19 with TRBJ1-2; 7 bases agree with TRBD1. The V and J ends lost 4 bases and 5 bases, in that order; junction bases with no gene match: 16. CDR1 is LNHDA and CDR2 is SQIVND in the germline V gene (reference sequence). The CDR3 loop spans 17 amino acids.